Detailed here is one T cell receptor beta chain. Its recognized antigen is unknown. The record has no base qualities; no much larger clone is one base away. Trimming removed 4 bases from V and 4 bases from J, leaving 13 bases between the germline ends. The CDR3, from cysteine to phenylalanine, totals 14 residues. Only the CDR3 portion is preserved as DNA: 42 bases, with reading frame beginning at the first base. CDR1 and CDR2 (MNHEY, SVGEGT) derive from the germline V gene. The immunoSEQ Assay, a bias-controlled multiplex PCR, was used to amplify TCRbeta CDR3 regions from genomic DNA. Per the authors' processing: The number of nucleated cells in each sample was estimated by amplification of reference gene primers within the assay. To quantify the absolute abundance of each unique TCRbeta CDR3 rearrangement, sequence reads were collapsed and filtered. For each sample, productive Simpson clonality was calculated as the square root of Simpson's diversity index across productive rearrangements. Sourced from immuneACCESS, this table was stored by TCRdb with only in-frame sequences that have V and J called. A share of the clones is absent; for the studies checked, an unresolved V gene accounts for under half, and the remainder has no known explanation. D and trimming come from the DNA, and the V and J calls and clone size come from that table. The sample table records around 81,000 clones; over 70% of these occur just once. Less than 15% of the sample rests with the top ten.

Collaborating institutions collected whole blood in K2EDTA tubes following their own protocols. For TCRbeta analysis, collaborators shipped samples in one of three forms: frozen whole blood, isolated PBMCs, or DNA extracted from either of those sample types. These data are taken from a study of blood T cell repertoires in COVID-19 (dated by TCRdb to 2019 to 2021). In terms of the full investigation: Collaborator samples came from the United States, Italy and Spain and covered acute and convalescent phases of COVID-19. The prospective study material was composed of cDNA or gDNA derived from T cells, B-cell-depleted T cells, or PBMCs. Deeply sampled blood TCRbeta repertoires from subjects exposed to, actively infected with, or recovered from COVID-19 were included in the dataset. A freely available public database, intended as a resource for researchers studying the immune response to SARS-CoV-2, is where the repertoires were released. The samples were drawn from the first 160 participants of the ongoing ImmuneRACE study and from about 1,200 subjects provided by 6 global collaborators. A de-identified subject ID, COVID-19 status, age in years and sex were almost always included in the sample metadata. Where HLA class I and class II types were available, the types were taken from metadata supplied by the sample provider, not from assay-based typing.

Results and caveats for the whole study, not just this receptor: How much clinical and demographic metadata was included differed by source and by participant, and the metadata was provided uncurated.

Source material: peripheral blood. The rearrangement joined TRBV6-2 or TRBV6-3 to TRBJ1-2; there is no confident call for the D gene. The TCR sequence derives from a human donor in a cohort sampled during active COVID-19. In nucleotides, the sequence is TGTGCCAGCAGTTCCCCCGCCAGGCTCTATGGCTACACCTTC. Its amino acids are CASSSPARLYGYTF.